Shown below are 18 T cell receptor beta chains from a single sample sequenced in a study of T-cell memory formation after mild COVID-19. TCRdb re-called the 5' RACE reads with MiXCR, one entry per CDR3 protein. The table shows 250,000 to 300,000 distinct CDR3 sequences, with around 16% occurring only once. The sequencing sample was made of PBMCs or a T cell subset sorted from them (not recorded which). These receptors all stem from a man aged 18 to 29 who had mild COVID-19 (a few samples of this study predate the infection). Cell type and time point are not known.

The rearrangement links TRBV12-3 or TRBV12-4 to TRBJ1-5; no clear D. This CDR3 region has 15 residues. The V end was cut by 5 bases, the J end by 5 bases, with 16 bases between. The CDR3 sequence: CASSQDTLGHQPQHF. The CDR3 region has the DNA TGTGCCAGCAGTCAAGACACCCTTGGGCATCAGCCCCAGCATTTT.

This clonotype appeared a few times. J is TRBJ1-1 and V is TRBV7-2, with TRBD1 matching over 9 bases. Germline V gene lookup returns CDR1 SGHTA and CDR2 FQGNSA. The V gene end was trimmed by 6 bases and the J gene end by 1 base; junction bases not matched to a gene: 9. The CDR3 has 16 amino acids. DNA for the CDR3: TGTGCCAGCAGTCCCGGGACAGGGCTTACGAACACTGAAGCTTTCTTT. Its translation: CASSPGTGLTNTEAFF.

This clonotype has more than one count but fewer than ten. The chain couples TRBV5-1 to TRBJ2-5, with 9 bases aligning to TRBD2. The trim removed 2 bases at V and 4 bases at J, leaving 6 bases unmatched. The CDR3 covers 15 residues. Germline lookup yields CDR1 SGHRS and CDR2 YFSETQ. The CDR3 loop is CASSFGRGGRETQYF. The CDR3 DNA reads TGCGCCAGCAGCTTCGGGCGGGGGGGGAGAGAGACCCAGTACTTC.

V is TRBV5-1 and J is TRBJ1-5; unclear D gene. Trimming removed 4 bases from V and 0 bases from J, with 17 bases in between. From germline, CDR1 is SGHRS and CDR2 YFSETQ. The CDR3 is 17 amino acids. CDR3 in DNA: TGCGCCAGCAGCCCGGACCCTTTGGGGTATAGCAATCAGCCCCAGCATTTT. Encoded protein: CASSPDPLGYSNQPQHF.

This clonotype has a handful of counts. V is TRBV3-1 and J is TRBJ2-7; 8 nucleotides align to TRBD1. From germline, CDR1 is LGHDT and CDR2 YNNKEL (reference sequence). This CDR3 has 13 residues. The V gene end was trimmed by 0 bases and the J gene end by 7 bases; junction bases not matched to a gene: 2. CDR3 residues: CASSQEYRGEQYV. The CDR3 DNA reads TGTGCCAGCAGCCAAGAGTACAGGGGGGAGCAGTACGTC.

J is TRBJ2-5 and V is TRBV29-1; a weak D match, TRBD2 (5 bases). This CDR3 contains 14 residues. Germline-derived CDR1 and CDR2 are SQVTM and ANQGSEA. Trimming left V 2 bases short and J 0 bases short, with 10 bases between. In DNA form, the CDR3 reads TGCAGCGTTGAATCGGGGAGCAACCAAGAGACCCAGTACTTC. Translating it yields CSVESGSNQETQYF.

CDR3: CATSRTGASNYGYTF. For the CDR3, the DNA is TGTGCCACCAGCAGGACAGGGGCATCAAACTATGGCTACACCTTC. V gene TRBV15 combines with J gene TRBJ1-2, with 8 bases matching TRBD1. The germline CDR1 and CDR2 sequences are LNHNV and YYDKDF (reference sequence). V dropped 3 bases and J dropped 2; count of bases not matched to a gene: 5. The CDR3 has 15 amino acids.

V is TRBV4-3 and J is TRBJ1-1, with no clear D. The CDR3 has 15 amino acids. Between the trimmed V and J ends, which lost 1 base and 1 base, there was a span of 10 bases. Looked up from germline, CDR1 is LGHNA and CDR2 is YSLEER. CDR3 nucleotide sequence: TGCGCCAGCAGCCAAGCTTTAACTCGGAACACTGAAGCTTTCTTT. As protein: CASSQALTRNTEAFF.

The chain recombines TRBV7-6 with TRBJ2-1; weak D call: TRBD2 (7 bases). This CDR3 is 14 amino acids long. Germline-derived CDR1 and CDR2 are SGHVS and FNYEAQ. V shed 5 bases and J shed 9 bases, with 17 bases lying between them. CDR3: CASSRHEGGFEQFF. CDR3 sequence (DNA): TGTGCCAGCAGCAGACACGAGGGGGGGTTTGAGCAGTTCTTC.

This clonotype was detected only a few times. The CDR3 nucleotides read TGTGCCAGCAGCTTGTTTCCAGGGACGGAGACCCAGTACTTC. It is translated as CASSLFPGTETQYF. The chain has TRBV5-6 and TRBJ2-5; the D gene could be TRBD1 or TRBD2 (5 bases each). Germline V CDR1 and CDR2: SGHDT, YYEEEE. Trimming took 1 base from V and 5 from J, leaving 12 bases between them. The CDR3 loop spans 14 amino acids.

This clonotype occurred a few times. The CDR3 nucleotides are TGTGCCAGCATGGAGGGCCTGAACACCGGGGAGCTGTTTTTT. This translates into CASMEGLNTGELFF. The V and J genes are TRBV6-1 and TRBJ2-2; D is possibly TRBD2 (6 bases). V was cut by 7 bases and J by 1 base, with 10 bases left in between. This CDR3 is built from 14 residues. CDR1 and CDR2 (germline): MNHNS, SASEGT.

This clonotype showed up just a few times. The CDR3 here is CASRVNRQDGYTF. In DNA form, the CDR3 reads TGTGCCAGCAGGGTCAATCGACAGGATGGCTACACCTTC. The rearrangement uses TRBV7-2 and TRBJ1-2; D is possibly TRBD1 (6 bases). Deletions cut 6 bases from V and 6 bases from J, with 14 bases between. Germline CDR1 reads SGHTA; CDR2 reads FQGNSA. This CDR3 has 13 amino acids.

This clonotype appeared many times. CDR3 bases: TGTGCCAGCAGTTATGGGGCTAGCGGGGGGCAAGAGACCCAGTACTTC. Its translation is CASSYGASGGQETQYF. The genes are TRBV6-5 and TRBJ2-5; TRBD2 aligns across 11 bases. Germline V gives CDR1 MNHEY, CDR2 SVGAGI. The CDR3 length is 16 residues. V shed 3 bases, J shed 2 bases, and the junction held 5 bases outside the gene matches.

This clonotype was observed at least ten times. The chain joins TRBV6-1 to TRBJ2-3; no firm D call. V dropped 4 bases and J dropped 9 bases, with 8 bases sitting between them. CDR3 length: 11 amino acids. Germline values: CDR1 MNHNS, CDR2 SASEGT. CDR3 loop: CASSAETTQYF. As DNA, the CDR3 is TGTGCCAGCAGTGCAGAAACGACGCAGTATTTT.

V usage is TRBV6-5 and J usage is TRBJ2-3; 10 bases agree with TRBD2. Per the germline V gene, CDR1 is MNHEY and CDR2 is SVGAGI. V lost 5 bases and J lost 1; bases outside the gene matches: 3. The CDR3 contains 15 residues. As DNA, the CDR3 is TGTGCCAGCAGTACAGCGGGGGGGGGCACAGATACGCAGTATTTT. The encoded protein is CASSTAGGGTDTQYF.

This chain uses TRBV6-5 with TRBJ1-3; 7 bases map to TRBD1. The trim removed 9 bases at V and 3 bases at J, leaving 8 bases unmatched. The V gene's germline CDR1 is MNHEY and CDR2 SVGAGI. The CDR3 consists of 14 residues. CDR3 sequence: CASTTGANGNTIYF. As DNA, the CDR3 is TGTGCCAGTACAACAGGGGCAAATGGAAACACCATATATTTT.

This clonotype was seen only a few times. The J gene is TRBJ2-7, the V gene TRBV13, with D possibly called TRBD1 or TRBD2 (5 bases each). Trimming shortened V by 0 bases and J by 2 bases, and 11 bases separated the two germline ends. The CDR3 length is 15 residues. Germline V CDR1 and CDR2: PRHDT, FYEKMQ (reference sequence). The CDR3: CASSLGGDRAYEQYV. CDR3 nucleotide sequence: TGTGCCAGCAGCTTAGGGGGAGACAGAGCCTACGAGCAGTACGTC.

This chain joins TRBV4-1 and TRBJ2-2, with D perhaps TRBD2 (7 bases). V was pared by 4 bases and J by 5 bases, with 14 bases between. Germline assignment: CDR1 MGHRA and CDR2 YSYEKL. The CDR3 has 15 amino acids. CDR3 in amino acids: CASSPVGGRTGELFF. The CDR3 region has the DNA TGCGCCAGCAGCCCCGTCGGGGGGCGGACCGGGGAGCTGTTTTTT.